This T cell receptor beta chain is from a study of cytomegalovirus exposure and HLA in healthy donors. Background on the study: Early on, a data release was issued that held roughly 80 million unique TCRs from HLA-typed donors. Findings of the study overall: Associated with cytomegalovirus, according to the listing, were 170 or so TCR beta chains. Researchers left out some V segments, among them TRBV6-2 and TRBV6-3, as indistinguishable.

Concerning this clone: Its antigen is not known.

13 Jbeta primers and 60 Vbeta primers were used for the PCR. Assay used: immunoSEQ multiplex PCR; TCRdb lists only in-frame clones, some missing. The sample yields over 90,000 clones, 55% to 80% seen once. CDR1 is SGHTA, CDR2 FQGNSA, per germline. Trimming took off 0 bases at V and 2 bases at J, with 5 bases between the two ends. This CDR3 region has 14 residues. J is TRBJ1-5 and V is TRBV7-2; no clear D gene. The receptor was isolated from a human donor in good health. What was sequenced was PBMCs. DNA for the CDR3: TGTGCCAGCAGCTTAGCGAGGGGCAATCAGCCCCAGCATTTT. Translation: CASSLARGNQPQHF.